Sequencing of this T cell receptor beta chain was carried out in a study of graft-versus-host responses after intestinal transplantation. Across the study: As for transplant type, recipients had multivisceral, liver-intestinal, or isolated intestinal grafts. Each recipient received anti-thymocyte globulin induction, then tacrolimus and steroids for approximately 3 years.

The table came from immunoSEQ multiplex PCR; TCRdb's copy has only in-frame clones and leaves some out. The sample has around 110,000 clones; approximately 90% are singletons. The germline gives CDR1 ENHRY, CDR2 SYGVKD. This CDR3 has 14 residues. Trimming left V 4 bases short and J 2 bases short, with 11 bases between. As to this clone: The target antigen is unknown.

Study results and caveats: Among recipient marrow samples, GvH clones were found; some appeared first in ileum or blood. Individuals who had graft-donor T cell macrochimerism had allografts that showed high graft-versus-host to host-versus-graft clonal ratios.

The rearrangement joins TRBV10-3 to TRBJ1-2; tentatively, D is TRBD1 (6 bases). The receptor was isolated from a human donor who received an intestinal transplant. The sequencing used unstimulated CD4+ T cells sorted from spleen or lymph node cells, collected before intestinal transplant. This CDR3 reads CAISAQGRNYGYTF. As DNA, the CDR3 is TGTGCCATCAGTGCCCAGGGGCGGAACTATGGCTACACCTTC.